These 9 T cell receptor beta chains originate from one sample sequenced in a study of T cells after yellow fever vaccination. TCRdb reprocessed the 5' RACE reads with MiXCR, giving one entry per CDR3 protein. The repertoire consists of more than 250,000 distinct CDR3 sequences, with roughly 6.8% occurring once and the leading ten covering 15% to 20%. Sequencing used PBMCs, obtained roughly 45 days after the first yellow fever vaccination. These TCRs come from a man between 18 and 29 years old who received the YFV17D yellow fever vaccine.

This clonotype was picked up many times. V gene TRBV7-2 combines with J gene TRBJ2-2, with a weak D call TRBD1 (6 bases). The V and J ends lost 2 bases and 6 bases respectively, with 13 bases between them. Germline CDR1 and CDR2: SGHTA and FQGNSA. The CDR3 has 15 amino acids. CDR3 sequence: CASSLTGSVAGELFF. Here the CDR3 DNA reads TGTGCCAGCAGCTTAACAGGGAGTGTCGCCGGGGAGCTGTTTTTT.

This clonotype was recorded a few times. The chain links TRBV5-1 to TRBJ2-4, with no clear D. Per the germline V gene, CDR1 is SGHRS and CDR2 is YFSETQ. The V end lost 5 bases, the J end lost 0 bases, and 15 bases lay between the germline ends. There are 16 residues in the CDR3. Here the CDR3 reads CASRLNAAIAKNIQYF. CDR3 sequence (DNA): TGCGCCAGCAGATTGAACGCAGCGATAGCCAAAAACATTCAGTACTTC.

CDR3 region: CASGPGTGTGNTIYF. The CDR3 bases are TGTGCCAGCGGTCCGGGTACGGGTACTGGAAACACCATATATTTT. V usage is TRBV7-9 and J usage is TRBJ1-3, with no clear D. The germline V gene encodes CDR1 SEHNR and CDR2 FQNEAQ (reference sequence). Trimming took off 8 bases at V and 2 bases at J, with 16 bases between the two ends. CDR3 length: 15 amino acids.

This clonotype was observed many times. This rearrangement joins TRBV24-1 to TRBJ2-1, with TRBD2 matching 10 bases. The CDR3 sequence is 16 residues long. V was clipped by 4 bases and J by 9 bases; unmatched bases: 11. Germline values: CDR1 KGHDR, CDR2 SFDVKD. CDR3 protein: CATSDLGAGGPGEQFF. The CDR3 DNA follows: TGTGCCACCAGTGACCTGGGAGCGGGGGGGCCTGGTGAGCAGTTCTTC.

This clonotype was detected a few times. CDR3 region: CATSRDLSPLHF. In nucleotides, the CDR3 is TGTGCCACCAGCAGAGATCTTTCACCCCTCCACTTT. This sequence joins TRBV15 and TRBJ1-6, with no clear D. V was pared by 0 bases and J by 9 bases, with 3 bases between. Germline values: CDR1 LNHNV, CDR2 YYDKDF (reference sequence). CDR3 length equals 12 residues. Using reference TRBV15 and TRBJ1-6 for the parts outside the CDR3, the full variable domain is DAMVIQNPRYQVTQFGKPVTLSCSQTLNHNVMYWYQQKSSQAPKLLFHYYDKDFNNEADTPDNFQSRRPNTSFCFLDIRSPGLGDTAMYLCATSRDLSPLHFGNGTRLTVT.

This clonotype has just a few counts. The chain recombines TRBV12-3 or TRBV12-4 with TRBJ2-2, with TRBD2 as a possible D gene (7 bases). V lost 3 bases to trimming and J lost 4 bases, with 15 bases between them. The CDR3 extends over 16 amino acids. The CDR3 DNA reads as TGTGCCAGCAGTTTCCGAGGGGGGGCGTTCACCGGGGAGCTGTTTTTT. Amino acid sequence: CASSFRGGAFTGELFF.

This clonotype was counted between two and nine times. The chain employs TRBV7-2 and TRBJ2-7; TRBD1 matches at 7 bases. With 0 bases clipped from V and 6 bases from J, the junction kept 5 bases outside the gene matches. Germline-derived CDR1 and CDR2 are SGHTA and FQGNSA. The CDR3 length is 14 residues. The CDR3 DNA follows: TGTGCCAGCAGCTTAGCGAAGGGGGCGGGCGAGCAGTACGTC. Its translation: CASSLAKGAGEQYV.

This clonotype was seen a few times. The chain is built from TRBV30 and TRBJ2-7; D is ambiguous. Trimming cost V 0 bases and J 4 bases, with 7 bases left between them. Germline V gene data show CDR1 as GTSNPN and CDR2 as SVGIG (reference sequence). The length of the CDR3 is 12 residues. CDR3 sequence: CAWSVSRYEQYF. CDR3 nucleotide sequence: TGTGCCTGGAGTGTAAGCCGGTACGAGCAGTACTTC. The variable domain in full, with the rest retrieved from reference TRBV30 and TRBJ2-7, is SQTIHQWPATLVQPVGSPLSLECTVEGTSNPNLYWYRQAAGRGLQLLFYSVGIGQISSEVPQNLSASRPQDRQFILSSKKLLLSDSGFYLCAWSVSRYEQYFGPGTRLTVT.

This clonotype came up a few times. In nucleotides, the CDR3 is TGTGCCAGCAGCCCCAGCGGCTTGATTTCCTACGAGCAGTACTTC. It specifies CASSPSGLISYEQYF. The J gene is TRBJ2-7, the V gene TRBV9; perhaps TRBD2 as D (5 bases). The germline V gene encodes CDR1 SGDLS and CDR2 YYNGEE. Trimming removed 4 bases from V and 1 base from J, with 15 bases in between. The CDR3 covers 15 residues.